The entry below describes one T cell receptor beta chain. Here immunoSEQ multiplex PCR was the method, and the copy in TCRdb shows in-frame clones only, minus some. This sample has tens of thousands of clones; around 80% occur once, and the top ten carry more than 9%. This entry comes from a study of blood T cell repertoires in COVID-19. Per the germline V gene, CDR1 is SGHDT and CDR2 is YYEEEE. The V gene lost 4 bases and the J gene lost 4 bases, with 13 bases spanning the gap. The CDR3 runs to 14 residues. The chain has TRBV5-6 and TRBJ2-3; D gene unclear. The sequence was collected from a man between 60 and 70 years old with acute or convalescent COVID-19. The sequenced sample consisted of peripheral blood. The chain's CDR3 is CASSLSSPADTQYF. The CDR3 DNA follows: TGTGCCAGCAGCCTTTCTTCTCCGGCAGATACGCAGTATTTT.